The 21 T cell receptor beta chains below were found in one sample sequenced in a study of technical replicates of blood from a handful of donors. The method was immunoSEQ multiplex PCR; TCRdb's version includes in-frame clones alone and lacks a portion of them. The sample contains approximately 70,000 clones, about 94% of which appear only once. Source material: T cells isolated from PBMCs. These receptor sequences come from a human donor in good health.

This rearrangement joins TRBV14 to TRBJ1-1; D not resolved. V gave up 5 bases and J gave up 1 base, with 8 bases separating them. The CDR3 extends over 13 amino acids. Germline V lookup: CDR1 SGHDN, CDR2 FVKESK. CDR3 sequence (DNA): TGTGCCAGCAGCTCGACATCGAACACTGAAGCTTTCTTT. Translation: CASSSTSNTEAFF.

This chain connects TRBV4-1 to TRBJ1-1; D perhaps matches TRBD1 (5 bases). Looked up from germline, CDR1 is MGHRA and CDR2 is YSYEKL. Trimming pared 1 base from V and 5 bases from J, leaving 14 bases between. The CDR3 extends over 15 amino acids. The CDR3 is CASSQGRGLETEAFF. CDR3 coding DNA: TGCGCCAGCAGCCAAGGAAGGGGTTTGGAAACTGAAGCTTTCTTT.

V and J are TRBV7-2 and TRBJ2-5; D may be TRBD2 (5 bases). The CDR3 contains 17 residues. Germline CDR1 reads SGHTA; CDR2 reads FQGNSA. Deletions cut 5 bases from V and 5 bases from J, with 24 bases between. This chain's CDR3 is CASSPPISGWGEETQYF. In DNA, the CDR3 is TGTGCCAGCAGCCCCCCCATCTCGGGGTGGGGTGAGGAGACCCAGTACTTC.

V is TRBV11-2 and J is TRBJ2-1; a possible D gene is TRBD2 (5 bases). The CDR3 runs 15 residues. V was cut by 5 bases and J by 7 bases, with 18 bases left in between. Germline values: CDR1 SGHAT, CDR2 FQNNGV. CDR3 loop: CASSAEWTVANEQFF. The CDR3 bases are TGTGCCAGCAGCGCCGAATGGACTGTGGCAAATGAGCAGTTCTTC.

This CDR3 reads CASSQPGQGASDTQYF. In DNA form, the CDR3 reads TGTGCCAGCAGCCAGCCGGGACAGGGGGCGAGTGATACGCAGTATTTT. The rearrangement links TRBV9 to TRBJ2-3; 12 bases line up with TRBD1. Trimming removed 4 bases from V and 6 bases from J; junction bases left unmatched: 9. The CDR3 consists of 16 residues. Germline V gene data show CDR1 as SGDLS and CDR2 as YYNGEE.

The V gene is TRBV18, the J gene TRBJ2-5, with 7 bases that match TRBD2. Trimming took 3 bases from V and 1 from J; bases not matched to a gene: 2. Per the germline V gene, CDR1 is KGHSH and CDR2 is LQKENI. CDR3 size: 14 residues. The DNA for the CDR3 is TGTGCCAGCTCACCCAGCGGGATCCAAGAGACCCAGTACTTC. Translated, it gives CASSPSGIQETQYF.

This clone has just one count. The chain combines TRBV19 with TRBJ2-1; D gene ambiguous. This CDR3 spans 12 amino acids. The germline gives CDR1 LNHDA, CDR2 SQIVND (reference sequence). V was clipped by 8 bases and J by 0 bases, with 5 bases between them. CDR3 protein: CASASSYNEQFF. The CDR3 DNA is TGTGCCAGTGCGAGCTCCTACAATGAGCAGTTCTTC. Complete variable domain (other parts from reference TRBV19 and TRBJ2-1): DGGITQSPKYLFRKEGQNVTLSCEQNLNHDAMYWYRQDPGQGLRLIYYSQIVNDFQKGDIAEGYSVSREKKESFPLTVTSAQKNPTAFYLCASASSYNEQFFGPGTRLTVL.

The chain recombines TRBV5-1 with TRBJ1-5; 7 bases agree with TRBD1. Per the germline V gene, CDR1 is SGHRS and CDR2 is YFSETQ. This CDR3 has 16 residues. V dropped 0 bases and J dropped 3; count of bases not matched to a gene: 6. CDR3: CASSLEPGGTNQPQHF. The CDR3 nucleotides read TGCGCCAGCAGCTTGGAGCCAGGGGGTACCAATCAGCCCCAGCATTTT.

This rearrangement joins TRBV9 to TRBJ2-3; D call uncertain. V was trimmed by 0 bases and J by 4 bases, leaving 12 bases between them. The CDR3 covers 15 residues. Germline V gives CDR1 SGDLS, CDR2 YYNGEE. The CDR3 spells CASSVVVGPADTQYF. DNA for the CDR3: TGTGCCAGCAGCGTAGTGGTGGGCCCAGCAGATACGCAGTATTTT.

This chain links TRBV9 with TRBJ1-4; no firm D call. The CDR3 contains 12 residues. CDR1 and CDR2 from the germline V gene are SGDLS and YYNGEE. With 4 bases removed from V and 11 bases from J, the gap between germline ends came to 12 bases. CDR3 in amino acids: CASSLETGKLFF. The CDR3 nucleotides read TGTGCCAGCAGCTTAGAGACTGGGAAACTGTTTTTT.

The V and J genes are TRBV5-3 and TRBJ1-1, with a possible D match to TRBD1 (6 bases). TRBV5-3 is an ORF; its function is uncertain. The CDR3 loop spans 14 amino acids. The germline V and J ends were trimmed by 4 bases and 3 bases, with 13 bases remaining between them. Here the CDR3 DNA reads TGTGCCAGAAGCCGCAAGCAGGGGCACACTGAAGCTTTCTTT. Translation: CARSRKQGHTEAFF.

The chain combines TRBV11-3 with TRBJ2-1, with 8 nucleotides matching TRBD2. Germline trimming cut 8 bases from V and 7 bases from J; bases unmatched to any gene: 7. CDR3 length equals 13 residues. Germline lookup yields CDR1 SGHNT and CDR2 YENEEA. Here the CDR3 reads CASGTGGGNEQFF. DNA for the CDR3: TGTGCCAGCGGGACGGGAGGGGGAAATGAGCAGTTCTTC.

The rearrangement joins TRBV7-3 to TRBJ2-7; 8 bases map to TRBD1. Germline V gene data show CDR1 as SGHTA and CDR2 as FQGTGA. This CDR3 contains 15 residues. Trimming removed 5 bases from V and 4 bases from J; junction bases left unmatched: 10. The CDR3 DNA sequence: TGTGCCAGCAGCCCCGGACAGGGTTGGGGGTACGAGCAGTACTTC. The encoded protein is CASSPGQGWGYEQYF.

J is TRBJ1-1 and V is TRBV5-1, with 7 bases lining up with TRBD1. The CDR3 sequence is 17 residues long. Germline CDR1 reads SGHRS; CDR2 reads YFSETQ. V lost 4 bases, J lost 4 bases, and 16 bases stayed unmatched. CDR3 coding DNA: TGCGCCAGCAGCCCGGGTGGAGGGGGCCGGTATGGCACTGAAGCTTTCTTT. Residues: CASSPGGGGRYGTEAFF.

The gene calls are TRBV28 and TRBJ1-1; no clear D. The CDR3 is made up of 12 amino acids. Trimming took 6 bases from V and 0 from J, leaving 5 bases between them. CDR1 and CDR2 (germline): MDHEN, SYDVKM. CDR3 loop: CASRSLNTEAFF. CDR3 nucleotides: TGTGCCAGCAGAAGCCTGAACACTGAAGCTTTCTTT.

The chain carries TRBV6-5 and TRBJ1-2, with no clear D. CDR3 length: 13 residues. Per the germline V gene, CDR1 is MNHEY and CDR2 is SVGAGI. Trimming took off 8 bases at V and 8 bases at J, with 18 bases between the two ends. CDR3 sequence reads: CASQRGIGNGYTF. The CDR3 DNA follows: TGTGCCAGCCAGAGAGGGATCGGAAACGGCTACACCTTC.

This rearrangement joins TRBV10-3 to TRBJ2-1; D remains unclear. Trimming shortened V by 11 bases and J by 8 bases, and 19 bases separated the two germline ends. The germline V gene encodes CDR1 ENHRY and CDR2 SYGVKD. The CDR3 length is 13 residues. CDR3 nucleotide sequence: TGTGCCGTTATCACCCCCCCACAATATGAGCAGTTCTTC. Amino acid sequence: CAVITPPQYEQFF.

The rearrangement links TRBV30 to TRBJ2-1; TRBD2 matches 8 bases. The CDR3 is 13 amino acids. Germline V CDR1 and CDR2: GTSNPN, SVGIG (reference sequence). Unmatched junction bases numbered 4, after V lost 1 base and J lost 8 bases. The CDR3 DNA reads as TGTGCCTGGAGTGGTAGCGGGATCGATGAGCAGTTCTTC. Translated: CAWSGSGIDEQFF.

A word on this clone: One end of the junction fails to match germline, which may point to a read error. The V call is TRBV2, the J call TRBJ2-7; 8 positions match TRBD2. This CDR3 comprises 10 residues. Germline V gene data show CDR1 as SNHLY and CDR2 as FYNNEI. CDR3 sequence (DNA): TGTGCCAGCCGGGAGGGGGAGTTGTGCTTC. It encodes CASREGELCF.

This chain links TRBV15 with TRBJ2-5, with D possibly matching TRBD1 (6 bases). Trimming stripped 0 bases from V and 5 bases from J, with 16 bases between. From germline, CDR1 is LNHNV and CDR2 YYDKDF (reference sequence). CDR3 length: 16 amino acids. The CDR3 sequence: CATSRDYQGIDETQYF. In DNA, the CDR3 is TGTGCCACCAGCAGAGATTATCAGGGGATCGATGAGACCCAGTACTTC.

This rearrangement joins TRBV5-1 to TRBJ2-1; 10 bases fit TRBD1. Germline V gene data show CDR1 as SGHRS and CDR2 as YFSETQ. Trimming at V came to 4 bases and at J to 4 bases, leaving 2 bases not matched to a gene. The CDR3 consists of 14 residues. The CDR3 nucleotides read TGCGCCAGCAGCCGACAGGGGGCTTACAATGAGCAGTTCTTC. As protein: CASSRQGAYNEQFF.